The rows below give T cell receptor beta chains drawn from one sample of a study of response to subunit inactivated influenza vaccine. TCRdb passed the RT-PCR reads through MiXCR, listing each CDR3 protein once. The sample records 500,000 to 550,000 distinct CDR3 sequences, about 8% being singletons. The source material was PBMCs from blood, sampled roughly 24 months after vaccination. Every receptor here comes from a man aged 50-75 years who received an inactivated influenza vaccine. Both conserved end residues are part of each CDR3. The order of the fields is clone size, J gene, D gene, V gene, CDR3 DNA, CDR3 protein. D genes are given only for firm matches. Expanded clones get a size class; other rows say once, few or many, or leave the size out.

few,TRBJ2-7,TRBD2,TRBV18,TGTGCCAGCTCACCCCCGGGGGGTGCTTCAGTCGAGCAGTACTTC,CASSPPGGASVEQYF
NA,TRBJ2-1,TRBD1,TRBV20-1,TGCAGTGCCGGGGACAGGGGGCAGGACAATGAGCAGTTCTTC,CSAGDRGQDNEQFF
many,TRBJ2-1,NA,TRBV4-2,TGTGCCAGCAGCCAAGGAATTAGCCGCCTTGATGAGCAGTTCTTC,CASSQGISRLDEQFF
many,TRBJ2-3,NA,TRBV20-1,TGCAGTGTCGCGGGACACGCAGATACGCAGTATTTT,CSVAGHADTQYF
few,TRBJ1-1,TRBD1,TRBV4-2,TGTGCCAGCAGCCGCCAATTCGCAGGGGGAGCCACTGAAGCTTTCTTT,CASSRQFAGGATEAFF
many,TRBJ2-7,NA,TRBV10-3,TGTGCCATCAGTACCAAGATGGGCCTATACCCCTCCGAGCAGTACTTC,CAISTKMGLYPSEQYF
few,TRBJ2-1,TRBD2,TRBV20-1,TGCAGTGCTAGGGGACTAGCGGGAGGGAGGAGCTCCTACAATGAGCAGTTCTTC,CSARGLAGGRSSYNEQFF
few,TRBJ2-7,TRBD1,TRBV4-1,TGCGCCAGCAGCCAAGTCCCGGGACAGGGTCTAGGGGCGTACGAGCAGTACTTC,CASSQVPGQGLGAYEQYF
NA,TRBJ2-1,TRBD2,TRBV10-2,TGCGCCAGCAGTCCTAGGACTAGCGGGGTTTTGTACAATGAGCAGTTCTTC,CASSPRTSGVLYNEQFF
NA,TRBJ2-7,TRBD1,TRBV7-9,TGTGCCAGCAGCTTAGGGGACAGGGGCGAGCAGTACTTC,CASSLGDRGEQYF
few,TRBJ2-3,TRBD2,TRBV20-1,TGCAGTGCTAGAGATCTCGAGCTAGCGGGAGGGCCGTGGACAGATACGCAGTATTTT,CSARDLELAGGPWTDTQYF
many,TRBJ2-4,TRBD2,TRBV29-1,TGCAGCGTAGTGACTAGCGGGAGGGCGAACATTCAGTACTTC,CSVVTSGRANIQYF
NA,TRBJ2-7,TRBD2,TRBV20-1,TGCAGTGCATACTCACCGACTAGCGGGAGCAACGAGCAGTACTTC,CSAYSPTSGSNEQYF
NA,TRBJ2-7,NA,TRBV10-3,TGTGCCATCAGTGTCCTCAGGGGAGGGGGTCTAGACGAGCAGTACTTC,CAISVLRGGGLDEQYF
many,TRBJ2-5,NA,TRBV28,TGTGCCAGCAGTTTATGGGGAGCCCAAGAGACCCAGTACTTC,CASSLWGAQETQYF
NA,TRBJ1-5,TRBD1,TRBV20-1,TGCAGTGCTAGTATGACAGGGGGGGTTGATCAGCCCCAGCATTTT,CSASMTGGVDQPQHF
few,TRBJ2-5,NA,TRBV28,TGTGCCAGCAGTTTAGACGGTCGCTTTGAGACCCAGTACTTC,CASSLDGRFETQYF
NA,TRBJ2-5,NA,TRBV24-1,TGTGCCACCAGTGCCACAGGGAGGTTAGCGGAGACCCAGTACTTC,CATSATGRLAETQYF
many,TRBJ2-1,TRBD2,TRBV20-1,TGCAGTGCTAGAGAAGCGGGAGGGTCCTACAATGAGCAGTTCTTC,CSAREAGGSYNEQFF
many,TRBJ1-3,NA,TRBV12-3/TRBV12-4,TGTGCCAGCAGGAGATTACAGGTCTACTCTGGAAACACCATATATTTT,CASRRLQVYSGNTIYF
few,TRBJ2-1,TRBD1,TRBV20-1,TGCAGTGCTAGTACCAAGGGACAGCGAGCCCTAGGGCAGTTCTTC,CSASTKGQRALGQFF
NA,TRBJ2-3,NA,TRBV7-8,TGTGCCAGCAGCTTAGGGGCAGCGGCGAGAGATACGCAGTATTTT,CASSLGAAARDTQYF
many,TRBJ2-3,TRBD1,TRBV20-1,TGCAGTGCTCGAAACAGGGGGAGCACAGATACGCAGTATTTT,CSARNRGSTDTQYF
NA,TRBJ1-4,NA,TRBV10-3,TGTGCCATCAGTGAAGAGCTGGGCAGTGAAAAACTGTTTTTT,CAISEELGSEKLFF
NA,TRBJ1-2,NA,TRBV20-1,TGCAGTGTACCTGGGACAAATAACTATGGCTACACCTTC,CSVPGTNNYGYTF
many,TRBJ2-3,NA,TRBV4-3,TGCGCCAGCAGCCAAGACAGAGGGCCCTCAGATACGCAGTATTTT,CASSQDRGPSDTQYF
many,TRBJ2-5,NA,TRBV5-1,TGCGCCAGCAGCTTGGACCCAGCAGGTGGAGCAGAGACCCAGTACTTC,CASSLDPAGGAETQYF
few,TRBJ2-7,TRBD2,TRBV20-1,TGCAGTGCTAGTCGGGTTGGCGGGAGTGATCCCTACGAGCAGTACTTC,CSASRVGGSDPYEQYF
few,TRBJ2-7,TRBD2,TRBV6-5,TGTGCCAGCAGTTACTTGCCCGGGACTAGCGGGAGTTGGTACGAGCAGTACTTC,CASSYLPGTSGSWYEQYF
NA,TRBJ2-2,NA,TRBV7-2,TGTGCCAGCAGCCTGGGTGGGGGGGCTGGTACCGGGGAGCTGTTTTTT,CASSLGGGAGTGELFF
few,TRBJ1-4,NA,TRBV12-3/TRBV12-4,TGTGCCAGCAGCCCAGGAGGGTTTAATGAAAAACTGTTTTTT,CASSPGGFNEKLFF
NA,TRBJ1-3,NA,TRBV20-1,TGCAGTGCTAGTGGAGGCTCTGGAAACACCATATATTTT,CSASGGSGNTIYF
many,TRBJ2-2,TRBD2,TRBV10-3,TGTGCCACTAGCGGGGAGACGAACACCGGGGAGCTGTTTTTT,CATSGETNTGELFF
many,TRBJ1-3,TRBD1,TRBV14,TGTGCCAGCAGCCGTTACCGGGACAGGGCTCGAAACACCATATATTTT,CASSRYRDRARNTIYF
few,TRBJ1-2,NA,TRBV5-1,TGCGCCAGCAGCTTGGCCGGTGGGTATGACTATGGCTACACCTTC,CASSLAGGYDYGYTF
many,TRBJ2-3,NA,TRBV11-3,TGTGCCAGCAGCCCCGAGTGGGGAGATACGCAGTATTTT,CASSPEWGDTQYF
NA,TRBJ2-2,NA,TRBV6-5,TGTGCCAGCAGTTACTCGGTTTTCAGCGGGGAGCTGTTTTTT,CASSYSVFSGELFF
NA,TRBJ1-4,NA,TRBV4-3,TGCGCCAGCAGCCAAGATTTCAGGGGCTTCAATGAAAAACTGTTTTTT,CASSQDFRGFNEKLFF
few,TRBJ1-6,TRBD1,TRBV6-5,TGTGCCAGCAGTTATCCGGGACAGCCGAATTCACCCCTCCACTTT,CASSYPGQPNSPLHF
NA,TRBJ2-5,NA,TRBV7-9,TGTGCCAGCAGCACCGGGACAAGGTTGTCATGGGGGGAGACCCAGTACTTC,CASSTGTRLSWGETQYF
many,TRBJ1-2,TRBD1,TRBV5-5,TGTGCCACCTCGACAGGGGGCCATCAGTTGAGCTACACCTTC,CATSTGGHQLSYTF
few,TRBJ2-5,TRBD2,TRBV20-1,TGCAGTGCTAGCGCGGGGGGGGTCCAAGAGACCCAGTACTTC,CSASAGGVQETQYF
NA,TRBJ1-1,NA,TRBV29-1,TGCAGCGTTCTCTCACGATTTTCGAACACTGAAGCTTTCTTT,CSVLSRFSNTEAFF
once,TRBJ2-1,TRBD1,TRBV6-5,TGTGCCAGCAGTCTACGGGACAGGGGATTATCAAATGAGCAGTTCTTC,CASSLRDRGLSNEQFF
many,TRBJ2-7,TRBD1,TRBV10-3,TGTGCCATCAGCCAGGACAGGCAATCCCTCCTTTCGTACGAGCAGTACTTC,CAISQDRQSLLSYEQYF
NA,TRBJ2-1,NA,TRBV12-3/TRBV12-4,TGTGCCAGCAGTTCTGAGTCCTACAATGAGCAGTTCTTC,CASSSESYNEQFF
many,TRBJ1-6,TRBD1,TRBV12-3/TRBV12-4,TGTGCCAGCAGTCCCAACACCGGGACAGGCTCACCCCTCCACTTT,CASSPNTGTGSPLHF
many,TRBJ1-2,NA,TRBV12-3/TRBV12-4,TGTGCCAGCAGCCCACCTCACGGGGGCTACACCTTC,CASSPPHGGYTF
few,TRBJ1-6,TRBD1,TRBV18,TGTGCCAGCTCCCTTGCGAGACCGGGACAGGGGGGTAATTCACCCCTCCACTTT,CASSLARPGQGGNSPLHF
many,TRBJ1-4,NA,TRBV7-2,TGTGCCAGCAGCATCGGACGTAGGGGCGGGGAAAAACTGTTTTTT,CASSIGRRGGEKLFF
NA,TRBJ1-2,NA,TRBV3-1,TGTGCCAGCAGCCAAGATTCGTGGCGCTATGGCTACACCTTC,CASSQDSWRYGYTF
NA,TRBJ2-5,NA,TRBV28,TGTGCCAGCAGTTATGAAGAGACCCAGTACTTC,CASSYEETQYF
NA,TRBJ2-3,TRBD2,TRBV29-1,TGCAGCCTATTAAAAGCGGGAGAGGCTCCAGATACGCAGTATTTT,CSLLKAGEAPDTQYF
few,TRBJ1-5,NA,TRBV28,TGTGCCAGCAGTTCTCCGGACAGCACTAATCAGCCCCAGCATTTT,CASSSPDSTNQPQHF
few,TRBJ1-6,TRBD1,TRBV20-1,TGCAGTGCTAGGACAGGGCACCCTTCACCCCTCCACTTT,CSARTGHPSPLHF